Following are 15 T cell receptor beta chains from one sample sequenced in a study of blood T cell repertoires in COVID-19. Clones were sequenced by immunoSEQ multiplex PCR, and TCRdb holds only the in-frame ones, with some missing. The sample lists 170,000 or so clones, 88% seen once, with roughly 9% in the top ten. Sequences were obtained from PBMCs or T cells enriched from blood (not recorded which). These TCRs come from a young woman who had recovered from COVID-19.

The V call is TRBV2, the J call TRBJ1-2; 7 bases map to TRBD1. This CDR3 spans 13 amino acids. J was trimmed by 2 bases and V by 5 bases; bases with no gene match: 2. Germline CDR1 is SNHLY and CDR2 is FYNNEI. CDR3 protein: CASSTGENYGYTF. CDR3 nucleotide sequence: TGTGCCAGCAGTACAGGGGAAAACTATGGCTACACCTTC.

This chain uses TRBV9 with TRBJ1-1, with 8 bases that match TRBD1. Germline CDR1 and CDR2: SGDLS and YYNGEE. There are 13 residues in the CDR3. With V trimmed by 5 bases and J by 10 bases, 10 bases remained unmatched. Here the CDR3 reads CASRNRGEGAAFF. CDR3 nucleotides: TGTGCCAGCAGAAACAGGGGGGAAGGCGCAGCTTTCTTT. The full variable domain, rest sourced from reference TRBV9 and TRBJ1-1, is DSGVTQTPKHLITATGQRVTLRCSPRSGDLSVYWYQQSLDQGLQFLIQYYNGEERAKGNILERFSAQQFPDLHSELNLSSLELGDSALYFCASRNRGEGAAFFGQGTRLTVV.

This chain connects TRBV10-3 to TRBJ1-2; no clear D gene. CDR3 length equals 11 residues. Germline V gene lookup returns CDR1 ENHRY and CDR2 SYGVKD. Between the trimmed V and J ends, which lost 4 bases and 9 bases, there was a span of 9 bases. The CDR3 spells CAISGGSSYTF. CDR3 sequence (DNA): TGTGCCATCAGTGGAGGGAGTAGCTACACCTTC.

This clone was picked up one time. V usage is TRBV6-2 or TRBV6-3 and J usage is TRBJ2-1; 7 positions agree with TRBD1. The J segment lost 10 bases and the V segment lost 5 bases, leaving 8 bases of the junction unmatched. The CDR3 consists of 13 residues. Germline CDR1 is MNHEY and CDR2 is SVGEGT. CDR3 nucleotides: TGTGCCAGCAGTCTCGACAGGGTCAACGAGCAGTTCTTC. Protein: CASSLDRVNEQFF.

The chain employs TRBV6-1 and TRBJ1-4; D is unclear. The CDR3 runs to 15 residues. The V end lost 3 bases, the J end lost 1 base, and 9 bases lay between the germline ends. CDR1 is MNHNS, CDR2 SASEGT, per germline. The CDR3 is CASSEAAVTNEKLFF. In DNA, the CDR3 is TGTGCCAGCAGTGAGGCGGCGGTAACTAATGAAAAACTGTTTTTT.

V is TRBV7-2 and J is TRBJ2-7; TRBD1 aligns across 9 bases. V lost 0 bases, J lost 4 bases, and 4 bases stayed unmatched. There are 15 residues in the CDR3. CDR1 is SGHTA and CDR2 is FQGNSA in the germline V gene. CDR3: CASSLAGTGPYEQYF. The CDR3 DNA sequence: TGTGCCAGCAGCTTAGCCGGGACAGGGCCGTACGAGCAGTACTTC.

This sequence joins TRBV6-1 and TRBJ2-7; no definite D call. V was shortened by 3 bases and J by 2 bases, with 11 bases between the two germline ends. The CDR3 is 14 residues long. The V gene's germline CDR1 is MNHNS and CDR2 SASEGT. CDR3 sequence (DNA): TGTGCCAGCAGTGATGCGGCGCGGACCTACGAGCAGTACTTC. This codes for CASSDAARTYEQYF.

The V gene is TRBV19, the J gene TRBJ1-1; D is unclear. The V gene's germline CDR1 is LNHDA and CDR2 SQIVND (reference sequence). The CDR3 consists of 12 residues. Trimming shortened V by 6 bases and J by 5 bases, and 10 bases separated the two germline ends. The CDR3 sequence is CASSYTRTEAFF. CDR3 bases: TGTGCCAGTAGCTACACTAGGACTGAAGCTTTCTTT.

This chain connects TRBV5-1 to TRBJ2-3; maybe TRBD2 (6 bases). V dropped 1 base and J dropped 0 bases, with 9 bases sitting between them. This CDR3 has 15 residues. Per the germline V gene, CDR1 is SGHRS and CDR2 is YFSETQ. The CDR3 is CASSLIAGSTDTQYF. The DNA of the CDR3 is TGCGCCAGCAGCTTGATCGCGGGGAGCACAGATACGCAGTATTTT.

CDR3 sequence reads: CASSAVPGQSAQYF. In DNA form, the CDR3 reads TGTGCCAGCAGCGCCGTCCCGGGACAATCGGCGCAGTATTTT. This chain connects TRBV7-2 to TRBJ2-3, with D possibly TRBD1 on 6 matching bases. Germline CDR1 SGHTA, CDR2 FQGNSA. This CDR3 has 14 residues. The V gene lost 5 bases and the J gene lost 10 bases, with 19 bases spanning the gap.

V is TRBV19 and J is TRBJ2-7; 7 nucleotides align to TRBD1. CDR1 and CDR2 from the germline V gene are LNHDA and SQIVND (reference sequence). This CDR3 is 13 amino acids long. The V gene end was trimmed by 7 bases and the J gene end by 5 bases; junction bases not matched to a gene: 8. The CDR3 DNA is TGTGCCAGTAAACGACAGGGAGCGGACGAGCAGTACTTC. This sequence encodes CASKRQGADEQYF.

The J gene is TRBJ2-2, the V gene TRBV3-1 (or the pseudogene TRBV3-2); a possible D gene is TRBD2 (5 bases). The CDR3 extends over 13 amino acids. Per germline, CDR1 LGHDT and CDR2 YNNKEL (reference sequence). Trimming cost V 8 bases and J 6 bases, with 13 bases left between them. This chain's CDR3 is CASAGRESGELFF. The CDR3 nucleotides are TGTGCCAGCGCGGGTAGGGAGTCCGGGGAGCTGTTTTTT.

Comment on this clone: Without the conserved terminal phenylalanine or tryptophan, this CDR3 likely stems from a read error. The limits of the CDR3 on the DNA are not certain, so only TCRdb's listed CDR3 is given. The CDR3 loop reads CASNPHETFRQD. The chain employs TRBV6-5 and TRBJ2-7; no DNA check was done on the table's D call, TRBD2. A total of 12 residues make up the CDR3, ends included. Germline CDR1 and CDR2: MNHEY and SVGAGI.

This chain joins TRBV7-2 and TRBJ1-4; D is uncertain. Trimming took off 2 bases at V and 0 bases at J, with 16 bases between the two ends. From germline, CDR1 is SGHTA and CDR2 FQGNSA. The CDR3 is made up of 18 amino acids. CDR3 amino acids: CASSLKVIYRSTNEKLFF. The CDR3 coding sequence is TGTGCCAGCAGCTTAAAAGTAATCTACCGTTCAACTAATGAAAAACTGTTTTTT.

The V call is TRBV5-4, the J call TRBJ1-1, with D perhaps matching TRBD1 (6 bases). The CDR3 length is 15 residues. Deletions cut 2 bases from V and 1 base from J, with 12 bases between. From germline, CDR1 is SGHNT and CDR2 YYREEE (reference sequence). CDR3 loop: CASSFIGRGNTEAFF. In DNA form, the CDR3 reads TGTGCCAGCAGCTTTATTGGCAGGGGGAACACTGAAGCTTTCTTT. The entire variable domain, with the rest obtained from reference TRBV5-4 and TRBJ1-1, is as follows: ETGVTQSPTHLIKTRGQQVTLRCSSQSGHNTVSWYQQALGQGPQFIFQYYREEENGRGNFPPRFSGLQFPNYSSELNVNALELDDSALYLCASSFIGRGNTEAFFGQGTRLTVV.